Given below is one T cell receptor beta chain in context. The sample is drawn from a study of blood T cell repertoires in COVID-19. This table comes from immunoSEQ multiplex PCR, and its TCRdb copy is limited to in-frame clones, with some not included. This sample has about 220,000 clones; 70% to 90% occur once, and the top ten carry 3.5% to 4.5%. After removal of 4 bases from V and 6 bases from J, the junction contained 8 bases not matched to a gene. The CDR3 is 14 residues long. Germline V gene sequence: CDR1 SGHRS, CDR2 YFSETQ. The sequence derives from a woman between 40 and 55 years old with acute COVID-19. Sequenced input: PBMCs or T cells enriched from blood (not recorded which). V and J are TRBV5-1 and TRBJ1-2, with TRBD1 identical over 8 bases. The CDR3 region is CASSPIGQGDGYTF. As DNA, the CDR3 is TGCGCCAGCAGCCCTATAGGACAGGGCGATGGCTACACCTTC.